A single sample is the source of the 25 T cell receptor beta chains below, sequenced in a study of blood T cell repertoires in COVID-19. The repertoire was sequenced with immunoSEQ multiplex PCR; TCRdb's copy has only in-frame clones and lacks some. The table includes 200,000 to 250,000 clones, about four fifths detected once. The sample taken for sequencing was PBMCs or T cells enriched from blood (not recorded which). Source of these receptors: a woman aged 45-65 years who had been exposed to COVID-19.

This clone was picked up one time. V is TRBV18 and J is TRBJ2-2, with 9 bases lining up with TRBD2. This CDR3 has 17 amino acids. Germline V gives CDR1 KGHSH, CDR2 LQKENI. After removal of 3 bases from V and 0 bases from J, the junction contained 5 bases not matched to a gene. The CDR3 here is CASSPATSGSNTGELFF. CDR3 sequence (DNA): TGTGCCAGCTCACCGGCGACTAGCGGATCGAACACCGGGGAGCTGTTTTTT.

The DNA for the CDR3 is TGTGCCAGCAGCTCGACAGCAACCGGGGAGCTGTTTTTT. Translating gives CASSSTATGELFF. This rearrangement joins TRBV7-9 to TRBJ2-2; a possible D gene is TRBD1 (5 bases). Germline-derived CDR1 and CDR2 are SEHNR and FQNEAQ (reference sequence). V lost 4 bases, J lost 5 bases, and 8 bases lay in between. There are 13 residues in the CDR3.

This clone was detected a few times. This chain links TRBV29-1 with TRBJ1-1, with D possibly matching TRBD1 (6 bases). The V end was cut by 7 bases, the J end by 1 base, with 16 bases between. The V gene's germline CDR1 is SQVTM and CDR2 ANQGSEA. The CDR3 loop spans 14 amino acids. In DNA form, the CDR3 reads TGCAGCGCCACGGGACAAGGGACGAACACTGAAGCTTTCTTT. Translating it yields CSATGQGTNTEAFF.

The V and J genes are TRBV7-2 and TRBJ1-2; TRBD1 is a possible D gene (6 bases). The V end lost 0 bases, the J end lost 7 bases, and 18 bases lay between the germline ends. Germline V CDR1 and CDR2: SGHTA, FQGNSA. The CDR3 covers 16 residues. The CDR3 DNA follows: TGTGCCAGCAGCTTAGCGCTTGGGGCAGGGGCGGGTGGCTACACCTTC. This codes for CASSLALGAGAGGYTF.

The chain uses TRBV25-1 and TRBJ2-1; TRBD2 aligns across 12 bases. Germline CDR1 and CDR2: MGHDK and SYGVNS. Germline trimming cut 8 bases from V and 7 bases from J; bases unmatched to any gene: 9. The CDR3 totals 15 residues. The CDR3 nucleotides read TGTGCCAGCTCCTCTAGCGGGGGGGCGTTAAATGAGCAGTTCTTC. Its protein is CASSSSGGALNEQFF.

CDR3 bases: TGTGCCAGCAGCTTGATAACCGGACAGGGGGCTTATGGCTACACCTTC. Translation: CASSLITGQGAYGYTF. The V gene is TRBV5-5, the J gene TRBJ1-2; 11 bases line up with TRBD1. V was pared by 1 base and J by 5 bases, with 7 bases of the junction left unmatched. Germline V gene sequence: CDR1 SGHKS, CDR2 YYEKEE (reference sequence). The length of the CDR3 is 16 residues.

V usage is TRBV5-5 and J usage is TRBJ1-2; 9 positions match TRBD1. CDR1 and CDR2 (germline): SGHKS, YYEKEE (reference sequence). The CDR3 spans 15 residues. V shed 3 bases and J 0 bases; nucleotides not matched to a gene: 3. The CDR3 sequence: CASSWGDRANYGYTF. The CDR3 nucleotides are TGTGCCAGCAGCTGGGGGGACAGGGCTAACTATGGCTACACCTTC.

This chain links TRBV7-9 with TRBJ2-2, with 10 bases aligning to TRBD1. Unmatched junction bases numbered 5, after V lost 7 bases and J lost 0 bases. Germline V CDR1 and CDR2: SEHNR, FQNEAQ (reference sequence). This CDR3 comprises 16 residues. The CDR3 is CASTGGTGANTGELFF. The CDR3 nucleotides are TGTGCCAGCACCGGGGGGACAGGGGCGAACACCGGGGAGCTGTTTTTT.

The chain combines TRBV5-6 with TRBJ1-2, with D hard to call. The germline gives CDR1 SGHDT, CDR2 YYEEEE. V lost 2 bases and J lost 6, with 8 bases in between. This CDR3 contains 12 residues. In DNA, the CDR3 is TGTGCCAGCAGCTTTAATATCCATGGCTACACCTTC. Protein sequence: CASSFNIHGYTF.

The CDR3 DNA reads as TGTGCCAGCAGCCCTCAACAGAACACTGAAGCTTTCTTT. It yields the protein CASSPQQNTEAFF. The chain joins TRBV5-4 to TRBJ1-1; D call uncertain. The CDR3 has 13 residues. V was clipped by 4 bases and J by 1 base, with 8 bases between them. Germline V gives CDR1 SGHNT, CDR2 YYREEE (reference sequence).

A word on this clone: Other nucleotide sequences from this sample produce the same CDR3. V is TRBV29-1 and J is TRBJ2-7, with 9 positions matching TRBD1. Germline V CDR1 and CDR2: SQVTM, ANQGSEA. The CDR3 is made up of 13 amino acids. The V and J ends lost 5 bases and 4 bases, in that order; junction bases with no gene match: 6. CDR3 sequence reads: CSVTGTGPYEQYF. Written as DNA, the CDR3 is TGCAGCGTTACCGGGACAGGGCCGTACGAGCAGTACTTC.

The genes are TRBV28 and TRBJ1-5; a weak D match, TRBD1 (5 bases). The CDR3 has 16 amino acids. The germline gives CDR1 MDHEN, CDR2 SYDVKM. V dropped 5 bases and J dropped 0 bases, with 14 bases sitting between them. CDR3: CASSTFGGNSNQPQHF. CDR3 DNA: TGTGCCAGCAGTACCTTTGGGGGGAATAGCAATCAGCCCCAGCATTTT. Variable domain in full (rest from reference TRBV28 and TRBJ1-5): DVKVTQSSRYLVKRTGEKVFLECVQDMDHENMFWYRQDPGLGLRLIYFSYDVKMKEKGDIPEGYSVSREKKERFSLILESASTNQTSMYLCASSTFGGNSNQPQHFGDGTRLSIL.

Comment on this clone: At one of its ends the junction is not consistent with the germline gene, which may arise from a read error. The V call is TRBV6-2 or TRBV6-3, the J call TRBJ1-3; D might be TRBD1 (6 bases). Per the germline V gene, CDR1 is MNHEY and CDR2 is SVGEGT. The CDR3 is 14 amino acids. The CDR3 region has the DNA TGTGCCAGCACTTACGGACAGAGAGGAAACACCATATATTTT. It yields the protein CASTYGQRGNTIYF.

The chain couples TRBV10-2 to TRBJ1-1; 12 bases are shared with TRBD1. Germline CDR1 and CDR2: WSHSY and SAAADI. Losses at the gene ends were 8 bases for V and 1 base for J; bases not matched to a gene: 8. The length of the CDR3 is 16 residues. CDR3 nucleotides: TGCGCCAGCGTTCCGGGACAGGGGGCCCGGAACACTGAAGCTTTCTTT. Protein sequence: CASVPGQGARNTEAFF.

The sample holds a few counts of this clone. The V gene is TRBV5-1, the J gene TRBJ2-1; 9 positions match TRBD1. The CDR3 runs 16 residues. The V and J ends lost 4 bases and 5 bases, in that order; junction bases with no gene match: 10. From germline, CDR1 is SGHRS and CDR2 YFSETQ. CDR3 bases: TGCGCCAGCAGCCCCCAGGGACAGGGTTGGAACAATGAGCAGTTCTTC. This translates into CASSPQGQGWNNEQFF. Drawing the rest from reference TRBV5-1 and TRBJ2-1, the complete variable domain is KAGVTQTPRYLIKTRGQQVTLSCSPISGHRSVSWYQQTPGQGLQFLFEYFSETQRNKGNFPGRFSGRQFSNSRSEMNVSTLELGDSALYLCASSPQGQGWNNEQFFGPGTRLTVL.

This rearrangement joins TRBV6-5 to TRBJ1-6; 7 nucleotides align to TRBD1. V was pared by 6 bases and J by 8 bases, with 10 bases of the junction left unmatched. The germline V gene has CDR1 MNHEY and CDR2 SVGAGI. The CDR3 sequence is 15 residues long. The CDR3 loop reads CASRNRGWSDSPLHF. The CDR3 DNA reads as TGTGCCAGCAGGAACAGGGGCTGGTCGGATTCACCCCTCCACTTT.

The V call is TRBV7-2, the J call TRBJ1-6; D gene ambiguous. CDR3 size: 15 residues. Deletions cut 1 base from V and 8 bases from J, with 12 bases between. Germline loops: CDR1 SGHTA, CDR2 FQGNSA. The CDR3 DNA is TGTGCCAGCAGCTTAGACATTCAGAATGATTCACCCCTCCACTTT. This gives the protein CASSLDIQNDSPLHF.

The chain is built from TRBV11-2 and TRBJ2-7, with unresolved D. Deletions cut 5 bases from V and 0 bases from J, with 17 bases between. In germline, CDR1 is SGHAT, CDR2 FQNNGV. The CDR3 consists of 16 residues. The CDR3 DNA is TGTGCCAGCAGCCCTATTAAGTGGAGCCGCTCCTACGAGCAGTACTTC. Amino acid sequence: CASSPIKWSRSYEQYF.

In this sample, this clone turned up once. The chain joins TRBV7-9 to TRBJ2-2; D remains ambiguous. V was pared by 1 base and J by 1 base, with 4 bases between. Germline V gene lookup returns CDR1 SEHNR and CDR2 FQNEAQ (reference sequence). CDR3 size: 14 residues. This CDR3 reads CASSLGQNTGELFF. CDR3 bases: TGTGCCAGCAGCTTAGGGCAGAACACCGGGGAGCTGTTTTTT. Complete variable domain (other parts from reference TRBV7-9 and TRBJ2-2): DTGVSQNPRHKITKRGQNVTFRCDPISEHNRLYWYRQTLGQGPEFLTYFQNEAQLEKSRLLSDRFSAERPKGSFSTLEIQRTEQGDSAMYLCASSLGQNTGELFFGEGSRLTVL.

This sequence joins TRBV7-9 and TRBJ1-1; the match to TRBD1 covers 7 bases. Germline lookup yields CDR1 SEHNR and CDR2 FQNEAQ (reference sequence). This CDR3 comprises 12 residues. J gave up 10 bases and V 6 bases, and 8 bases lay outside the gene matches. The CDR3 DNA reads TGTGCCAGCAGTCAAGCTCAGGGGGGAGCTTTCTTT. Translation: CASSQAQGGAFF.

This chain links TRBV12-3 or TRBV12-4 with TRBJ2-7; D is perhaps TRBD2 (5 bases). The CDR3 sequence is 12 residues long. Trimming removed 5 bases from V and 3 bases from J, with 8 bases in between. The CDR3 coding sequence is TGTGCCAGCAGTGGAGGCTACTACGAGCAGTACTTC. The encoded protein is CASSGGYYEQYF.

This chain connects TRBV20-1 to TRBJ2-7, with 8 nucleotides matching TRBD1. Germline V lookup: CDR1 DFQATT, CDR2 SNEGSKA (reference sequence). The CDR3 contains 13 residues. J gave up 3 bases and V 3 bases, and 4 bases lay outside the gene matches. CDR3 sequence (DNA): TGCAGTGCTAGTTTAGGGACAGGCTACGAGCAGTACTTC. Translating it yields CSASLGTGYEQYF.

This sequence joins TRBV19 and TRBJ1-2; 8 bases are a match to TRBD1. This CDR3 region has 14 residues. Trimming at V came to 6 bases and at J to 2 bases, leaving 5 bases not matched to a gene. In germline, CDR1 is LNHDA, CDR2 SQIVND (reference sequence). The CDR3: CASRTRGLNYGYTF. DNA for the CDR3: TGTGCCAGTAGAACCAGGGGGCTCAACTATGGCTACACCTTC.

This sequence joins TRBV18 and TRBJ1-1; a possible D gene is TRBD1 (5 bases). This CDR3 has 16 residues. CDR1 KGHSH and CDR2 LQKENI come from the germline V gene. The V end was cut by 3 bases, the J end by 4 bases, with 18 bases between. CDR3 sequence reads: CASSPGKGWDSTEAFF. The CDR3 nucleotides are TGTGCCAGCTCACCTGGGAAGGGGTGGGATAGCACTGAAGCTTTCTTT. The full variable domain, in which reference TRBV18 and TRBJ1-1 provide the parts outside the CDR3, is NAGVMQNPRHLVRRRGQEARLRCSPMKGHSHVYWYRQLPEEGLKFMVYLQKENIIDESGMPKERFSAEFPKEGPSILRIQQVVRGDSAAYFCASSPGKGWDSTEAFFGQGTRLTVV.

The chain links TRBV12-3 or TRBV12-4 to TRBJ1-2; 8 bases match TRBD1. J gave up 6 bases and V 6 bases, and 6 bases lay outside the gene matches. The CDR3 sequence is 13 residues long. The CDR3: CASSLRRGHGYTF. The CDR3 coding sequence is TGTGCCAGCAGCCTTCGCAGGGGGCATGGCTACACCTTC.